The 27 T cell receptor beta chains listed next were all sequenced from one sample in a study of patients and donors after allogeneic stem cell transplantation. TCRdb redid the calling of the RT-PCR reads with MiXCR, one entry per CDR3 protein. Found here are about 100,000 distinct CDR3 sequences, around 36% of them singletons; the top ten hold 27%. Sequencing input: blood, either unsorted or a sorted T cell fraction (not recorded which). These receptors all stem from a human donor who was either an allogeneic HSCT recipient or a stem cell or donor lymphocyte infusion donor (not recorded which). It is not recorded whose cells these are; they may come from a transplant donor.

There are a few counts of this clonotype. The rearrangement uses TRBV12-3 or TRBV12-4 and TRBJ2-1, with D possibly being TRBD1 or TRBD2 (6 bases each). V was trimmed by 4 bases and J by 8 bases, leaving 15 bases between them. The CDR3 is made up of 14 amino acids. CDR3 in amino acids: CASSSGHGSYEQFF. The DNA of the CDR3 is TGTGCCAGCAGTTCGGGACACGGGAGCTATGAGCAGTTCTTC.

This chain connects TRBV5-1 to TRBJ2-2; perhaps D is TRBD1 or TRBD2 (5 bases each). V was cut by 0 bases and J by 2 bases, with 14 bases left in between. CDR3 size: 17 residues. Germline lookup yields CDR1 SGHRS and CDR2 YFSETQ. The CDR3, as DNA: TGCGCCAGCAGCTTGGGCGAGGGGCCTATAAACACCGGGGAGCTGTTTTTT. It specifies CASSLGEGPINTGELFF.

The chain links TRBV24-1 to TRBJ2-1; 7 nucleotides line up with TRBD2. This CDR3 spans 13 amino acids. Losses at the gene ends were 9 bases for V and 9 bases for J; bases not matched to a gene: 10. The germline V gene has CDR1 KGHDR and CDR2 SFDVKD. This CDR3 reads CATGPGLTSEQFF. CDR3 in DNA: TGTGCCACCGGCCCGGGACTAACGAGTGAGCAGTTCTTC.

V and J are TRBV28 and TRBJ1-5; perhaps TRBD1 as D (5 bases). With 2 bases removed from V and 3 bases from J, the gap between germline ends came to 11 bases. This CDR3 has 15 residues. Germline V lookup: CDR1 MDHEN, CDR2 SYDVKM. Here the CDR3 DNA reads TGTGCCAGCAGTTTAACCGACAGAATCAATCAGCCCCAGCATTTT. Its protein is CASSLTDRINQPQHF.

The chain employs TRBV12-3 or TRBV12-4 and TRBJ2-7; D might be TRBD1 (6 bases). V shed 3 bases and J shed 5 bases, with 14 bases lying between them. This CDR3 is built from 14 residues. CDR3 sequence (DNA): TGTGCCAGCAGTTTGGGACACACCGTGGACGAGCAGTACTTC. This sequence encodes CASSLGHTVDEQYF.

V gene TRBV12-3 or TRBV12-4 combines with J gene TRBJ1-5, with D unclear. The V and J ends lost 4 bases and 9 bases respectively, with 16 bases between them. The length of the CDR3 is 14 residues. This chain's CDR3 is CASSSAPNLPPQHF. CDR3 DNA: TGTGCCAGCAGTTCCGCTCCGAATCTCCCGCCCCAGCATTTT.

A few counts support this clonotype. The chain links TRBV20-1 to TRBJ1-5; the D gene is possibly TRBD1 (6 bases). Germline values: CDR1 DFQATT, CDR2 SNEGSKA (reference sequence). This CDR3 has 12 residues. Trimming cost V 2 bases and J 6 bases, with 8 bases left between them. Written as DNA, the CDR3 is TGCAGTGCTAGAAGGGGGGTTCAGCCCCAGCATTTT. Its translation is CSARRGVQPQHF.

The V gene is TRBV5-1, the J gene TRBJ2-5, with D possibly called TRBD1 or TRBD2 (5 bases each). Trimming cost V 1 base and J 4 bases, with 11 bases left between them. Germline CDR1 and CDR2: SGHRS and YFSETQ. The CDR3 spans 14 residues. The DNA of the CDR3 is TGCGCCAGCAGCTTGCAATCGGGGACAGAGACCCAGTACTTC. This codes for CASSLQSGTETQYF.

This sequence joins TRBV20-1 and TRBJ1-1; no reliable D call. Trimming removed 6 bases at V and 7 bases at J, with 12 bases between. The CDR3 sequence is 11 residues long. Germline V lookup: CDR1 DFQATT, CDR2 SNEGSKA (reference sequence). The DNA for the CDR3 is TGCAGTGCAGTGTGGAGGCTTGAAGCTTTCTTT. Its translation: CSAVWRLEAFF.

In nucleotides, the CDR3 is TGCAGCCTAATAGACAGGGTGGGGACCTACGAGCAGTACTTC. Encoded protein: CSLIDRVGTYEQYF. The rearrangement links TRBV20-1 to TRBJ2-7; 7 bases fit TRBD1. CDR1 DFQATT and CDR2 SNEGSKA come from the germline V gene (reference sequence). The CDR3 consists of 14 residues.

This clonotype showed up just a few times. The CDR3 sequence: CASSLTSGGYNEQFF. For the CDR3, the DNA is TGTGCCAGCTCACTAACTAGCGGAGGATACAATGAGCAGTTCTTC. The gene calls are TRBV18 and TRBJ2-1, with 8 positions matching TRBD2. Germline V gives CDR1 KGHSH, CDR2 LQKENI. This CDR3 contains 15 residues. Germline trimming cut 4 bases from V and 4 bases from J; bases unmatched to any gene: 6.

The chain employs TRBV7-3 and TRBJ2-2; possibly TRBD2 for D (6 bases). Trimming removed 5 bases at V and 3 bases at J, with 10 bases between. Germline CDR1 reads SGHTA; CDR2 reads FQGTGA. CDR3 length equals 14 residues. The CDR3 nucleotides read TGTGCCAGCAGCCCGGAGGGCCACACCGGGGAGCTGTTTTTT. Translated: CASSPEGHTGELFF.

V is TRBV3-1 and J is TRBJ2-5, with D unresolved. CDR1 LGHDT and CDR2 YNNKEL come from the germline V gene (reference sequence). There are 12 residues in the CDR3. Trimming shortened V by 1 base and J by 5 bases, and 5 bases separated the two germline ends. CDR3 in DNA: TGTGCCAGCAGCCAAGCGGCGGAGACCCAGTACTTC. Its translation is CASSQAAETQYF.

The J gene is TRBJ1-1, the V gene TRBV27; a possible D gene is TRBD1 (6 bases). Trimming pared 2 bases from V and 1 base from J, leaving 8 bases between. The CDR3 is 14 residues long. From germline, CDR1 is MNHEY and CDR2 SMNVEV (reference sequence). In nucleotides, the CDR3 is TGTGCCAGCAGTTTAGGGGGGGCGAACACTGAAGCTTTCTTT. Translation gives CASSLGGANTEAFF.

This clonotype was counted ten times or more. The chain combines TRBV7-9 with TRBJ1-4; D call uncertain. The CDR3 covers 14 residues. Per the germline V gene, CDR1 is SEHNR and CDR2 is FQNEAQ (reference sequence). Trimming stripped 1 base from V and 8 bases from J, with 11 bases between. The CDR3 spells CASSLGGADEKLFF. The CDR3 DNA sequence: TGTGCCAGCAGCTTAGGCGGCGCGGACGAAAAACTGTTTTTT.

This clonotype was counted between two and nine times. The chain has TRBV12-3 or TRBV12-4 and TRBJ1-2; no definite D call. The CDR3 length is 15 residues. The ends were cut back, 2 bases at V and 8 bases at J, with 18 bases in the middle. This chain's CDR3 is CASSLIAWGLLGYTF. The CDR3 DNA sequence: TGTGCCAGCAGTTTAATTGCGTGGGGTCTGTTGGGCTACACCTTC.

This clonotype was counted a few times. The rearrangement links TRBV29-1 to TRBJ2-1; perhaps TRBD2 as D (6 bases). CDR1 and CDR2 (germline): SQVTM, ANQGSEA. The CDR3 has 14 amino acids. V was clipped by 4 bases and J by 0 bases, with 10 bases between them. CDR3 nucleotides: TGCAGCGTTGGGCCCGGGAGCTCCTACAATGAGCAGTTCTTC. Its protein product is CSVGPGSSYNEQFF.

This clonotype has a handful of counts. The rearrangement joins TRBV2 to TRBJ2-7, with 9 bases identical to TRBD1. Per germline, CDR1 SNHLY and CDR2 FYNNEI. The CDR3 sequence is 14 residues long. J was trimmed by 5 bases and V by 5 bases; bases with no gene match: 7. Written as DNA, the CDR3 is TGTGCCAGCAGTTTTGAACAGGGGGCTAACGAGCAGTACTTC. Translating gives CASSFEQGANEQYF.

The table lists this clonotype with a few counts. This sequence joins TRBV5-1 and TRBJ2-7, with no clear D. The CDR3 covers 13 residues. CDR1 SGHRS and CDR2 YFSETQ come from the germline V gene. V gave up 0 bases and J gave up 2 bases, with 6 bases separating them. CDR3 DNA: TGCGCCAGCAGCTTGGAAGGCACCTACGAGCAGTACTTC. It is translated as CASSLEGTYEQYF.

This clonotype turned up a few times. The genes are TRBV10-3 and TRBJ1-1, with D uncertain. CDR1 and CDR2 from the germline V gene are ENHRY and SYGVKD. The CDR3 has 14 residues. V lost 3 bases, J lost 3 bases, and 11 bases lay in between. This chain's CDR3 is CAISDRWADTEAFF. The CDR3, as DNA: TGTGCCATCAGTGATCGGTGGGCGGACACTGAAGCTTTCTTT.

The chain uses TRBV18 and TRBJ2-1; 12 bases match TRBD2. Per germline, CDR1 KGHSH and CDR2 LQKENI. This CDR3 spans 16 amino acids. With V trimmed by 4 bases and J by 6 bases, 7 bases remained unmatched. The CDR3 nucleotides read TGTGCCAGCTCACGCCTGACTAGCGGGAGTGTCAATGAGCAGTTCTTC. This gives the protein CASSRLTSGSVNEQFF. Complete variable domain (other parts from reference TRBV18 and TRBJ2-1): NAGVMQNPRHLVRRRGQEARLRCSPMKGHSHVYWYRQLPEEGLKFMVYLQKENIIDESGMPKERFSAEFPKEGPSILRIQQVVRGDSAAYFCASSRLTSGSVNEQFFGPGTRLTVL.

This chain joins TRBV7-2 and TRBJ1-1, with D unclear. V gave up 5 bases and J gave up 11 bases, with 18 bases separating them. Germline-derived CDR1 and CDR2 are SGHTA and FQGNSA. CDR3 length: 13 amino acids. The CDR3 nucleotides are TGTGCCAGCAGCCCTGAGGGAAGGGATGGGGCTTTCTTT. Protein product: CASSPEGRDGAFF.

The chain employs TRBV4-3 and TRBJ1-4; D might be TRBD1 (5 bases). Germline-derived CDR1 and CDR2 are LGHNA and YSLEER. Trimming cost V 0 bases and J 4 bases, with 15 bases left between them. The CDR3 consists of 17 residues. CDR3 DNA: TGCGCCAGCAGCCAAGATTGGGGGGTGAGGAGTAATGAAAAACTGTTTTTT. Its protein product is CASSQDWGVRSNEKLFF.

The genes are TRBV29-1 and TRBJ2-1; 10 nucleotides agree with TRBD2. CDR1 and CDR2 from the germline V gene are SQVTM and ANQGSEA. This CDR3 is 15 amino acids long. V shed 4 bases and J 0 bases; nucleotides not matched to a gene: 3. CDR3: CSVAGLADSYNEQFF. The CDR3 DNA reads TGCAGCGTTGCAGGACTAGCGGACTCCTACAATGAGCAGTTCTTC.

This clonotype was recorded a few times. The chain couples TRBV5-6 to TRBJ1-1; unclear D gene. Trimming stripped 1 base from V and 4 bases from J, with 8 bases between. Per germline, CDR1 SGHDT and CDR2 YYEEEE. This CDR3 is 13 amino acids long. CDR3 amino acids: CASSLLGFTEAFF. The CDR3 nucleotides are TGTGCCAGCAGCTTGCTGGGGTTCACTGAAGCTTTCTTT.

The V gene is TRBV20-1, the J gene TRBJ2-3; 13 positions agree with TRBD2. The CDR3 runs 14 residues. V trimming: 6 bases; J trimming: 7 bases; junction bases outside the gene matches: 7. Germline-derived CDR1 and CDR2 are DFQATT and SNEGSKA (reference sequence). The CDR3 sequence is CSARTSGRLYTQYF. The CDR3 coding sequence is TGCAGTGCCCGGACTAGCGGGAGACTGTATACGCAGTATTTT.

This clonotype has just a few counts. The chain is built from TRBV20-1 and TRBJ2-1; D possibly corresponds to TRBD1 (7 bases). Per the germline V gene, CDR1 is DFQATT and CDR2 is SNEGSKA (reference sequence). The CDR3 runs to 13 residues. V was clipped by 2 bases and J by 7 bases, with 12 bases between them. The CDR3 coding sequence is TGCAGTGCTAGACGACAGGGAGGAAATGAGCAGTTCTTC. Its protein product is CSARRQGGNEQFF.